A single sample is the source of the 18 T cell receptor beta chains below, sequenced in a study of glioma-infiltrating T cells after dendritic cell vaccination. Time point of the sample: after dendritic cell vaccination, including at tumor progression/relapse. Clones were sequenced by immunoSEQ multiplex PCR, and TCRdb holds only the in-frame ones, with some missing. The table lists about 100,000 clones, approximately 84% of them singletons. The material sequenced was blood, taken after dendritic cell vaccination. Receptors originate from a human donor with glioblastoma.

The chain is built from TRBV7-3 and TRBJ2-1, with TRBD1 as a possible D gene (6 bases). This CDR3 is built from 13 residues. V was pared by 3 bases and J by 6 bases, with 9 bases between. The V gene's germline CDR1 is SGHTA and CDR2 FQGTGA. CDR3 residues: CASSFLGANEQFF. CDR3 coding DNA: TGTGCCAGCAGCTTTTTGGGGGCCAATGAGCAGTTCTTC.

This clone was seen a few times. The chain recombines TRBV28 with TRBJ2-4, with 8 bases identical to TRBD1. The CDR3 consists of 15 residues. Trimming took 4 bases from V and 11 from J; bases not matched to a gene: 13. The germline V gene encodes CDR1 MDHEN and CDR2 SYDVKM. CDR3 sequence (DNA): TGTGCCAGCAGTTCGCAGGGGGCCCCTTTTAAAGTTCAGTACTTC. Its protein product is CASSSQGAPFKVQYF.

This rearrangement joins TRBV5-6 to TRBJ1-2, with TRBD1 matching 9 bases. The CDR3 covers 15 residues. With V trimmed by 4 bases and J by 2 bases, 6 bases remained unmatched. Germline V gives CDR1 SGHDT, CDR2 YYEEEE. Here the CDR3 reads CASSHKGQGNYGYTF. DNA of the CDR3: TGTGCCAGCAGCCATAAGGGACAGGGAAACTATGGCTACACCTTC.

This clone was counted at least ten times. The gene calls are TRBV6-5 and TRBJ2-7, with 7 bases fitting TRBD1. CDR1 and CDR2 (germline): MNHEY, SVGAGI. V gave up 6 bases and J gave up 2 bases; unmatched junction bases: 10. The CDR3 covers 15 residues. The CDR3 spells CASRYGGQGAYEQYF. As DNA, the CDR3 is TGTGCCAGCAGATACGGTGGGCAGGGGGCCTACGAGCAGTACTTC.

The rearrangement uses TRBV14 and TRBJ1-6; D may be TRBD1 (5 bases). Germline CDR1 reads SGHDN; CDR2 reads FVKESK. The V end lost 1 base, the J end lost 7 bases, and 8 bases lay between the germline ends. The CDR3 length is 14 residues. CDR3 amino acids: CASSQVKGNSPLHF. The CDR3 bases are TGTGCCAGCAGCCAAGTAAAGGGGAATTCACCCCTCCACTTT.

The J gene is TRBJ1-3, the V gene TRBV6-5, with TRBD1 as a possible D gene (6 bases). Germline-derived CDR1 and CDR2 are MNHEY and SVGAGI. V was trimmed by 5 bases and J by 0 bases, leaving 8 bases between them. The CDR3 extends over 14 amino acids. Written as DNA, the CDR3 is TGTGCCAGCAGTACAGGGTCCTCTGGAAACACCATATATTTT. Amino acid sequence: CASSTGSSGNTIYF.

The gene calls are TRBV6-1 and TRBJ1-5; 10 bases are shared with TRBD1. CDR1 is MNHNS, CDR2 SASEGT, per germline. Losses at the gene ends were 8 bases for V and 6 bases for J; bases not matched to a gene: 10. This CDR3 is built from 15 residues. This CDR3 is CASGPTGGGGQPQHF. The CDR3 region has the DNA TGTGCCAGCGGACCGACAGGGGGCGGAGGTCAGCCCCAGCATTTT.

The chain combines TRBV28 with TRBJ1-5; 8 nucleotides line up with TRBD1. Germline loops: CDR1 MDHEN, CDR2 SYDVKM. The CDR3 consists of 14 residues. V gave up 6 bases and J gave up 6 bases; unmatched junction bases: 7. The CDR3 DNA reads TGTGCCAGCAGCACAGGGGGGTCATCTCAGCCCCAGCATTTT. It specifies CASSTGGSSQPQHF.

This chain uses TRBV19 with TRBJ2-6, with D unclear. Trimming pared 3 bases from V and 6 bases from J, leaving 3 bases between. This CDR3 contains 12 residues. Germline V gene data show CDR1 as LNHDA and CDR2 as SQIVND (reference sequence). CDR3 protein: CASSMAANVLTF. The CDR3 nucleotides are TGTGCCAGTAGTATGGCGGCCAACGTCCTGACTTTC.

The chain joins TRBV2 to TRBJ2-5; 11 nucleotides agree with TRBD2. Trimming cost V 4 bases and J 1 base; bases outside gene matches: 2. The CDR3 covers 15 residues. Germline V CDR1 and CDR2: SNHLY, FYNNEI. The CDR3 here is CASSGLAGGQETQYF. The CDR3 DNA sequence: TGTGCCAGCAGTGGGCTAGCGGGAGGCCAAGAGACCCAGTACTTC.

This clone occurred once. The chain combines TRBV25-1 with TRBJ1-6; weak D call: TRBD1 (6 bases). Germline values: CDR1 MGHDK, CDR2 SYGVNS. The CDR3 runs 15 residues. Trimming took off 4 bases at V and 6 bases at J, with 13 bases between the two ends. DNA for the CDR3: TGTGCCAGCAGTGCCTACAGGGCTGGTAATTCACCCCTCCACTTT. Protein product: CASSAYRAGNSPLHF.

The rearrangement joins TRBV10-3 to TRBJ2-7, with 7 positions matching TRBD2. V trimming: 5 bases; J trimming: 4 bases; junction bases outside the gene matches: 2. This CDR3 has 12 residues. The germline V gene encodes CDR1 ENHRY and CDR2 SYGVKD. For the CDR3, the DNA is TGTGCCATCAGTAGCGGGGTGTACGAGCAGTACTTC. It codes for CAISSGVYEQYF.

The chain is built from TRBV28 and TRBJ1-3; D perhaps matches TRBD1 (5 bases). This CDR3 region has 13 residues. Germline CDR1 and CDR2: MDHEN and SYDVKM. V gave up 7 bases and J gave up 3 bases, with 10 bases separating them. Here the CDR3 DNA reads TGTGCCAGCACCCGGCAGGGTGGAAACACCATATATTTT. Translating it yields CASTRQGGNTIYF.

V usage is TRBV9 and J usage is TRBJ2-2; TRBD2 is a possible D gene (5 bases). The CDR3 totals 14 residues. V was trimmed by 1 base and J by 7 bases, leaving 11 bases between them. Germline V gene lookup returns CDR1 SGDLS and CDR2 YYNGEE. The CDR3 is CASSVSGLGGELFF. The CDR3 DNA is TGTGCCAGCAGCGTATCAGGACTTGGCGGGGAGCTGTTTTTT. The variable domain in full, completed from reference TRBV9 and TRBJ2-2, reads DSGVTQTPKHLITATGQRVTLRCSPRSGDLSVYWYQQSLDQGLQFLIQYYNGEERAKGNILERFSAQQFPDLHSELNLSSLELGDSALYFCASSVSGLGGELFFGEGSRLTVL.

The chain is built from TRBV6-1 and TRBJ2-7, with 9 bases identical to TRBD1. Germline trimming cut 4 bases from V and 2 bases from J; bases unmatched to any gene: 6. The CDR3 is 15 residues long. Germline CDR1 is MNHNS and CDR2 is SASEGT. The CDR3 loop reads CASSALGTGPYEQYF. In DNA, the CDR3 is TGTGCCAGCAGTGCTTTGGGGACAGGGCCCTACGAGCAGTACTTC.

This clone has a single count. This chain uses TRBV9 with TRBJ2-3; 12 nucleotides match TRBD2. Per the germline V gene, CDR1 is SGDLS and CDR2 is YYNGEE. The ends lost 4 bases at V and 9 bases at J; junction bases unmatched: 9. The CDR3 has 15 amino acids. CDR3 nucleotides: TGTGCCAGCAGCCTACTAGCGGGGGGTTCGGGGACGCAGTATTTT. It yields the protein CASSLLAGGSGTQYF. Looking up the rest from reference TRBV9 and TRBJ2-3 gives the full variable domain: DSGVTQTPKHLITATGQRVTLRCSPRSGDLSVYWYQQSLDQGLQFLIQYYNGEERAKGNILERFSAQQFPDLHSELNLSSLELGDSALYFCASSLLAGGSGTQYFGPGTRLTVL.

This clone was counted only a few times. This chain connects TRBV28 to TRBJ2-7; D may be TRBD2 (5 bases). This CDR3 is built from 14 residues. CDR1 and CDR2 (germline): MDHEN, SYDVKM. V was cut by 8 bases and J by 3 bases, with 17 bases left in between. CDR3 amino acids: CASWERDKNYEQYF. Here the CDR3 DNA reads TGTGCCAGCTGGGAACGGGATAAAAACTACGAGCAGTACTTC.

The J gene is TRBJ2-3, the V gene TRBV5-1, with 8 bases fitting TRBD2. Germline loops: CDR1 SGHRS, CDR2 YFSETQ. The CDR3 is 17 amino acids. V lost 0 bases, J lost 1 base, and 7 bases stayed unmatched. CDR3 DNA sequence: TGCGCCAGCAGCTTGGGTGGGAGTAGCGGGGGCACAGATACGCAGTATTTT. It specifies CASSLGGSSGGTDTQYF.